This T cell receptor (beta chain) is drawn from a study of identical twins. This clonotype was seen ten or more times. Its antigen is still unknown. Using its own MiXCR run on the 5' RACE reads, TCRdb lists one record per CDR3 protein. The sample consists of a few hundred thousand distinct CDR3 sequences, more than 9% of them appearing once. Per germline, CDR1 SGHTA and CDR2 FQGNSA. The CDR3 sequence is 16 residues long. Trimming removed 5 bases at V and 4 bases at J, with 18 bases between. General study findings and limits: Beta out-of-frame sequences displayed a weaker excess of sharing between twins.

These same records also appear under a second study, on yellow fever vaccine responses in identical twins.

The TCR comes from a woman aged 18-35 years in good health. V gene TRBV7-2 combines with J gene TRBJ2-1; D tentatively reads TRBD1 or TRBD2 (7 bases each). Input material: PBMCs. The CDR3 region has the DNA TGTGCCAGCAGCAGAGGGGGCGGGAGTAAATACAATGAGCAGTTCTTC. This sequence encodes CASSRGGGSKYNEQFF.